The sequence of this T cell receptor (beta chain) was determined in a study of shared clonotypes between healthy human individuals. In the study overall: A donor's plate count was three for CD4 naive and three for CD4 memory; CD8 naive had two and CD8 memory one. Study-level results: A limitation of the genetic and exposure-history diversity represented arose from few donors. Non-shared clonotypes displayed generation probabilities falling below those of clonotypes present in all four donors.

There were only Caucasian adults among the donors, and all lived in Nashville, Tennessee. This clone was seen once. Antigen unknown. Some clones are missing from TCRdb's copy, which holds only in-frame ones; the method was immunoSEQ multiplex PCR. The sample includes fewer than 850,000 clones, less than 80% of them seen just once. The CDR3 consists of 16 residues. Looked up from germline, CDR1 is LGHNA and CDR2 is YNFKEQ. The V gene end was trimmed by 0 bases and the J gene end by 10 bases; junction bases not matched to a gene: 5. The genes are TRBV4-2 and TRBJ2-1; 14 bases map to TRBD2. The sample comprised memory CD4+ T cells sorted from blood. As for subset: CD45RA-negative fraction. The source of this sequence is a young woman in good health. The CDR3: CASSQDRGLAGAEQFF. CDR3 nucleotides: TGTGCCAGCAGCCAAGATAGGGGACTAGCGGGAGCCGAGCAGTTCTTC.